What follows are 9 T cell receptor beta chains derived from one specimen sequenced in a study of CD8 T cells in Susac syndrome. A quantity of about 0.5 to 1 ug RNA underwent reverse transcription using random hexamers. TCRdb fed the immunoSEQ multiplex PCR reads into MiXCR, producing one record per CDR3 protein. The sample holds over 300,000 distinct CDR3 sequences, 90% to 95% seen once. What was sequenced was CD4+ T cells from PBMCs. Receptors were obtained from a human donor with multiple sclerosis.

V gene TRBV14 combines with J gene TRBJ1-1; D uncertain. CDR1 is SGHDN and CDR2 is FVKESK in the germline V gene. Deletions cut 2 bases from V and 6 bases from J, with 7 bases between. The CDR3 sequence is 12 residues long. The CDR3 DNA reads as TGTGCCAGCAGCCAATCGGGCCCTGAAGCTTTCTTT. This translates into CASSQSGPEAFF.

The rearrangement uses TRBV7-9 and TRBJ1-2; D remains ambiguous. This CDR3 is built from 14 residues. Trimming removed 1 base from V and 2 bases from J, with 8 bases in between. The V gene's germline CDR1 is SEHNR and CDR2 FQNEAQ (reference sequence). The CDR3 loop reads CASSLVEVNYGYTF. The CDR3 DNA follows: TGTGCCAGCAGCTTAGTTGAAGTGAACTATGGCTACACCTTC. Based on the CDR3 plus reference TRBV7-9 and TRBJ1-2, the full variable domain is DTGVSQNPRHKITKRGQNVTFRCDPISEHNRLYWYRQTLGQGPEFLTYFQNEAQLEKSRLLSDRFSAERPKGSFSTLEIQRTEQGDSAMYLCASSLVEVNYGYTFGSGTRLTVV.

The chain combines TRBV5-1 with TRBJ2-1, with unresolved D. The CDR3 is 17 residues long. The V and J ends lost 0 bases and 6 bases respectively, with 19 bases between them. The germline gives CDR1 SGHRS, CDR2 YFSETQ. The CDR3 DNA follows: TGCGCCAGCAGCTTGGTGAAGGGCAGGACCGCTGGCAATGAGCAGTTCTTC. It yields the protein CASSLVKGRTAGNEQFF.

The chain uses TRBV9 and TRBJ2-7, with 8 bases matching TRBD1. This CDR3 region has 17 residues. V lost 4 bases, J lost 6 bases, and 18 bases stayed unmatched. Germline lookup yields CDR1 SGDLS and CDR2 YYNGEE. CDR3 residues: CASSLGTGPRSGSEQYF. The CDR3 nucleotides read TGTGCCAGCAGCCTTGGGACAGGTCCCCGCTCCGGGTCCGAGCAGTACTTC.

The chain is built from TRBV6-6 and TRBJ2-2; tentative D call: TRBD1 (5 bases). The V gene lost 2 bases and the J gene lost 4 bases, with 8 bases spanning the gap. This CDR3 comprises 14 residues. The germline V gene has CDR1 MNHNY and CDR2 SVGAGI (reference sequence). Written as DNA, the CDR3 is TGTGCCAGCAGTTACCTAGGGGTCACCGGGGAGCTGTTTTTT. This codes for CASSYLGVTGELFF.

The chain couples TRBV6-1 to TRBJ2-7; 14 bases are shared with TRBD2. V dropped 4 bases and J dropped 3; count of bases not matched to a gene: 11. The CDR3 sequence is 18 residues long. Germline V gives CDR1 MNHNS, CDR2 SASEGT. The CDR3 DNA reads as TGTGCCAGCAGTGTCAACGCCGGGACTAGCGGGAGATACTACGAGCAGTACTTC. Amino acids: CASSVNAGTSGRYYEQYF.

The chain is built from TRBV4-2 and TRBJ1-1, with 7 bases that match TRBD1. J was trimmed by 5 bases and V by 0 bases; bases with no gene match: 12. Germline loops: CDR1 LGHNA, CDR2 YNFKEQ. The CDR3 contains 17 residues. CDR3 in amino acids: CASSQERGSTGRTEAFF. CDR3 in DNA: TGTGCCAGCAGCCAAGAAAGAGGGTCGACAGGGCGAACTGAAGCTTTCTTT.

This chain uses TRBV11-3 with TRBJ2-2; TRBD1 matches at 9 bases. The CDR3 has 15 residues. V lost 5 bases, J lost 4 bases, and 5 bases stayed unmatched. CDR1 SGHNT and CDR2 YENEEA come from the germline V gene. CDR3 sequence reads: CASSATGGLTGELFF. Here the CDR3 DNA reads TGTGCCAGCAGCGCCACAGGGGGCCTCACCGGGGAGCTGTTTTTT.

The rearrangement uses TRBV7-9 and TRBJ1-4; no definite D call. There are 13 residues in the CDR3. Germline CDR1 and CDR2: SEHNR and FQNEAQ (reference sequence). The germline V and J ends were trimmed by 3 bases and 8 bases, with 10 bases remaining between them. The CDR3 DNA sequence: TGTGCCAGCAGCTTGGGCGTCGGGGAAAAACTGTTTTTT. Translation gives CASSLGVGEKLFF.